What follows are 32 T cell receptor beta chains derived from one specimen sequenced in a study of T cell responses to AZD1222 COVID-19 vaccine (dated by TCRdb to about 2021). The time point label here, explained by the study, means: baseline before first vaccination. Explained via the paper, the treatment or condition label denotes: meningococcal conjugate vaccine given as trial control. The library was generated by the immunoSEQ multiplex PCR assay. Imported from immuneACCESS, the table was reduced by TCRdb to in-frame sequences with V and J called. These copies leave out some clones; in studies compared against another copy, an unresolved V gene accounts for under half, and the cause of the remainder is not known. The sample data list approximately 150,000 clones, and over 85% of these were observed just once. In total, the top ten clones hold approximately 0.9% of the sample. The starting material was peripheral blood, obtained on day 0 of MenACWY control vaccination. These receptors were taken from an adult in good health.

The rearrangement joins TRBV6-5 to TRBJ1-1; TRBD1 agrees at 9 bases. The ends lost 8 bases at V and 2 bases at J; junction bases unmatched: 6. Germline V gene sequence: CDR1 MNHEY, CDR2 SVGAGI. This CDR3 region has 14 residues. The CDR3 region is CASSDRGRNTEAFF. The CDR3 nucleotides are TGTGCCAGCTCAGACAGGGGGAGAAACACTGAAGCTTTCTTT.

The chain recombines TRBV30 with TRBJ1-1; D perhaps matches TRBD1 (5 bases). The CDR3 contains 14 residues. The germline CDR1 and CDR2 sequences are GTSNPN and SVGIG (reference sequence). Trimming removed 5 bases from V and 4 bases from J, with 17 bases in between. The CDR3, as DNA: TGTGCCTGGGATTCTGGGGTGGGGGGCACTGAAGCTTTCTTT. Amino acid sequence: CAWDSGVGGTEAFF.

The chain couples TRBV6-5 to TRBJ1-1; D is ambiguous. The CDR3 is 14 residues long. Germline CDR1 and CDR2: MNHEY and SVGAGI. Trimming left V 6 bases short and J 4 bases short, with 15 bases between. CDR3 residues: CASRPGRLSTEAFF. The CDR3 DNA reads TGTGCCAGCAGACCCGGACGCCTTAGCACTGAAGCTTTCTTT.

The rearrangement uses TRBV5-1 and TRBJ2-1; 8 bases agree with TRBD1. V shed 5 bases and J 7 bases; nucleotides not matched to a gene: 14. CDR1 is SGHRS and CDR2 is YFSETQ in the germline V gene. The CDR3 has 16 amino acids. The CDR3 loop is CASRPYPGQVGNEQFF. CDR3 sequence (DNA): TGCGCCAGCAGACCCTACCCGGGACAGGTGGGTAATGAGCAGTTCTTC.

The rearrangement links TRBV15 to TRBJ2-5; 7 bases are shared with TRBD2. The germline V gene has CDR1 LNHNV and CDR2 YYDKDF (reference sequence). J gave up 5 bases and V 0 bases, and 15 bases lay outside the gene matches. CDR3 length: 18 residues. The CDR3 DNA follows: TGTGCCACCAGCAGAGATGTTGGGGTAGGCGGGAGAGGGGAGACCCAGTACTTC. The encoded protein is CATSRDVGVGGRGETQYF.

This clone was recorded once. The genes are TRBV4-1 and TRBJ1-2, with D possibly being TRBD1 (5 bases). The germline V gene encodes CDR1 MGHRA and CDR2 YSYEKL. This CDR3 is built from 15 residues. Trimming removed 3 bases from V and 8 bases from J, with 19 bases in between. DNA for the CDR3: TGCGCCAGCAGCCAGAAGATCGGGTCCTGGGGGGGCTACACCTTC. This sequence encodes CASSQKIGSWGGYTF.

The chain joins TRBV24-1 to TRBJ1-2; D uncertain. The CDR3 consists of 12 residues. The V gene's germline CDR1 is KGHDR and CDR2 SFDVKD. The V end was cut by 4 bases, the J end by 4 bases, with 6 bases between. The CDR3 DNA sequence: TGTGCCACCAGTGACGACCTCTATGGCTACACCTTC. It encodes CATSDDLYGYTF.

This chain uses TRBV21-1 with TRBJ2-7. TRBV21-1 is marked as a pseudogene. The CDR3 has 14 amino acids. The CDR3 sequence is CASRNIVGWDEQYF. The CDR3 DNA follows: TGTGCCAGCAGAAACATAGTAGGGTGGGACGAGCAGTACTTC.

V gene TRBV2 combines with J gene TRBJ2-1; unclear D gene. CDR1 SNHLY and CDR2 FYNNEI come from the germline V gene. The CDR3 length is 13 residues. Trimming removed 4 bases from V and 5 bases from J, with 9 bases in between. DNA of the CDR3: TGTGCCAGCAGTGTCACTCGGGACAATGAGCAGTTCTTC. The encoded protein is CASSVTRDNEQFF.

In its sample, this clone was seen once. The V gene is TRBV11-2, the J gene TRBJ2-1; D is unclear. Germline loops: CDR1 SGHAT, CDR2 FQNNGV. V was clipped by 5 bases and J by 1 base, with 6 bases between them. This CDR3 has 13 amino acids. Here the CDR3 reads CASSPGSYNEQFF. DNA of the CDR3: TGTGCCAGCAGCCCCGGGTCCTACAATGAGCAGTTCTTC.

The chain recombines TRBV7-9 with TRBJ1-3; D remains unclear. Germline lookup yields CDR1 SEHNR and CDR2 FQNEAQ (reference sequence). The CDR3 length is 13 residues. Deletions cut 4 bases from V and 3 bases from J, with 7 bases between. This chain's CDR3 is CASSSGLGNTIYF. CDR3 nucleotides: TGTGCCAGCAGCTCCGGGCTTGGAAACACCATATATTTT.

The rearrangement joins TRBV2 to TRBJ2-7, with a weak D call TRBD1 (6 bases). CDR3 length: 12 amino acids. With 2 bases removed from V and 12 bases from J, the gap between germline ends came to 14 bases. Per the germline V gene, CDR1 is SNHLY and CDR2 is FYNNEI. The CDR3 region is CASSETGTRLYF. Written as DNA, the CDR3 is TGTGCCAGCAGTGAAACCGGGACAAGGCTGTACTTC.

The chain carries TRBV7-3 and TRBJ1-1, with TRBD1 identical over 7 bases. Losses at the gene ends were 5 bases for V and 3 bases for J; bases not matched to a gene: 3. Germline lookup yields CDR1 SGHTA and CDR2 FQGTGA. This CDR3 contains 13 residues. The CDR3 DNA follows: TGTGCCAGCAGCAAGGACAGGTACACTGAAGCTTTCTTT. It translates to CASSKDRYTEAFF.

The chain uses TRBV6-5 and TRBJ1-2; D not resolved. The CDR3 runs to 13 residues. Trimming stripped 5 bases from V and 2 bases from J, with 9 bases between. Per the germline V gene, CDR1 is MNHEY and CDR2 is SVGAGI. Here the CDR3 reads CASSPRQNYGYTF. The CDR3 bases are TGTGCCAGCAGTCCCAGGCAAAACTATGGCTACACCTTC.

V gene TRBV7-3 combines with J gene TRBJ1-2, with a tentative D call TRBD1 (6 bases). V dropped 1 base and J dropped 2 bases, with 20 bases sitting between them. From germline, CDR1 is SGHTA and CDR2 FQGTGA. The CDR3 is made up of 18 amino acids. CDR3 region: CASSLKPPLDRRNYGYTF. The CDR3 DNA reads TGTGCCAGCAGCTTAAAACCACCCCTAGACAGGCGCAACTATGGCTACACCTTC.

This chain joins TRBV19 and TRBJ1-4; no clear D. The CDR3 has 13 amino acids. Germline CDR1 is LNHDA and CDR2 is SQIVND (reference sequence). V lost 7 bases and J lost 8, with 14 bases in between. The CDR3 loop is CASTPPEGEKLFF. The CDR3 nucleotides are TGTGCCAGTACACCCCCCGAGGGAGAAAAACTGTTTTTT.

The rearrangement uses TRBV15 and TRBJ1-5; the D is unclear. V lost 1 base and J 9 bases, leaving 13 bases between the germline ends. Per the germline V gene, CDR1 is LNHNV and CDR2 is YYDKDF (reference sequence). CDR3 length equals 14 residues. The chain's CDR3 is CATSRGGSSGPQHF. The CDR3, as DNA: TGTGCCACCAGCAGAGGTGGCAGCTCGGGGCCCCAGCATTTT.

The chain joins TRBV5-6 to TRBJ1-1; D unclear. Deletions cut 6 bases from V and 7 bases from J, with 10 bases between. Per the germline V gene, CDR1 is SGHDT and CDR2 is YYEEEE. There are 11 residues in the CDR3. The CDR3 reads CASNRRDEAFF. The CDR3 coding sequence is TGTGCCAGCAACCGACGGGATGAAGCTTTCTTT. The full variable domain, rest sourced from reference TRBV5-6 and TRBJ1-1, is DAGVTQSPTHLIKTRGQQVTLRCSPKSGHDTVSWYQQALGQGPQFIFQYYEEEERQRGNFPDRFSGHQFPNYSSELNVNALLLGDSALYLCASNRRDEAFFGQGTRLTVV.

This rearrangement joins TRBV5-6 to TRBJ2-5; D is ambiguous. Germline assignment: CDR1 SGHDT and CDR2 YYEEEE. This CDR3 has 17 residues. The germline V and J ends were trimmed by 1 base and 0 bases, with 16 bases remaining between them. The CDR3 is CASSLLRSATDQETQYF. The CDR3 DNA is TGTGCCAGCAGCTTGTTGCGGTCCGCTACGGACCAAGAGACCCAGTACTTC.

This sequence joins TRBV6-1 and TRBJ1-5; weak D call: TRBD1 (5 bases). V was pared by 2 bases and J by 2 bases, with 13 bases between. The germline gives CDR1 MNHNS, CDR2 SASEGT. The CDR3 consists of 16 residues. The CDR3 loop is CASSERSGRGNQPQHF. CDR3 bases: TGTGCCAGCAGTGAACGGTCGGGCAGGGGCAATCAGCCCCAGCATTTT.

V and J are TRBV9 and TRBJ2-4, with 9 bases identical to TRBD2. The trim removed 0 bases at V and 6 bases at J, leaving 7 bases unmatched. Germline CDR1 reads SGDLS; CDR2 reads YYNGEE. This CDR3 contains 16 residues. The CDR3: CASSVDASGVLNIQYF. CDR3 DNA: TGTGCCAGCAGCGTAGATGCTAGCGGGGTTTTAAACATTCAGTACTTC.

V is TRBV4-3 and J is TRBJ2-2; D remains unclear. CDR3 length: 13 amino acids. The germline V gene has CDR1 LGHNA and CDR2 YSLEER. V was trimmed by 2 bases and J by 16 bases, leaving 17 bases between them. CDR3 coding DNA: TGCGCCAGCAGCCAAAGATTGCTCGGGCGAGCGTTTTTT. The encoded protein is CASSQRLLGRAFF.

The rearrangement uses TRBV11-1 and TRBJ2-5, with D possibly being TRBD2 (6 bases). The CDR3 length is 15 residues. The V gene's germline CDR1 is SGHAT and CDR2 FQDESV (reference sequence). The V gene lost 5 bases and the J gene lost 2 bases, with 15 bases spanning the gap. The CDR3: CASSLTWREQETQYF. In DNA form, the CDR3 reads TGTGCCAGCAGCCTGACTTGGAGGGAACAAGAGACCCAGTACTTC.

The chain links TRBV10-3 to TRBJ1-6; D is unclear. This CDR3 spans 12 amino acids. Germline V lookup: CDR1 ENHRY, CDR2 SYGVKD. V dropped 3 bases and J dropped 3 bases, with 0 bases sitting between them. Here the CDR3 DNA reads TGTGCCATCAGTGACTATAATTCACCCCTCCACTTT. It specifies CAISDYNSPLHF.

This clone was seen only once. The chain recombines TRBV18 with TRBJ1-1; D is unclear. The V end lost 3 bases, the J end lost 1 base, and 6 bases lay between the germline ends. The CDR3 sequence is 13 residues long. Germline V lookup: CDR1 KGHSH, CDR2 LQKENI. The CDR3 loop reads CASSPLKNTEAFF. CDR3 sequence (DNA): TGTGCCAGCTCACCGCTTAAGAACACTGAAGCTTTCTTT.

The chain recombines TRBV5-6 with TRBJ1-5, with 9 bases lining up with TRBD1. CDR1 and CDR2 (germline): SGHDT, YYEEEE. The CDR3 is made up of 15 amino acids. The ends lost 0 bases at V and 4 bases at J; junction bases unmatched: 2. The CDR3 DNA follows: TGTGCCAGCAGCTTGGGGACAGGGGCGAATCAGCCCCAGCATTTT. It encodes CASSLGTGANQPQHF.

The chain couples TRBV5-4 to TRBJ1-1; TRBD1 matches 7 bases. V shed 7 bases, J shed 1 base, and the junction held 4 bases outside the gene matches. The CDR3 has 13 amino acids. Germline V lookup: CDR1 SGHNT, CDR2 YYREEE (reference sequence). This CDR3 reads CASGRGRNTEAFF. CDR3 sequence (DNA): TGTGCCAGCGGCAGGGGGAGGAACACTGAAGCTTTCTTT. Drawing the rest from reference TRBV5-4 and TRBJ1-1, the complete variable domain is ETGVTQSPTHLIKTRGQQVTLRCSSQSGHNTVSWYQQALGQGPQFIFQYYREEENGRGNFPPRFSGLQFPNYSSELNVNALELDDSALYLCASGRGRNTEAFFGQGTRLTVV.

The chain joins TRBV7-6 to TRBJ1-1; D perhaps matches TRBD1 (5 bases). Trimming shortened V by 0 bases and J by 0 bases, and 8 bases separated the two germline ends. Germline V gene sequence: CDR1 SGHVS, CDR2 FNYEAQ. The CDR3 has 15 residues. The CDR3 DNA follows: TGTGCCAGCAGCTTAGCGACGGGGGTGAACACTGAAGCTTTCTTT. Its translation: CASSLATGVNTEAFF.

The gene calls are TRBV7-8 and TRBJ1-6, with D maybe TRBD1 (5 bases). The CDR3 is 15 amino acids. V was pared by 6 bases and J by 7 bases, with 16 bases between. Germline V lookup: CDR1 SGHVS, CDR2 FQNEAQ. CDR3 sequence: CASREGTGWNSPLHF. CDR3 DNA: TGTGCCAGCAGGGAAGGGACGGGTTGGAATTCACCCCTCCACTTT.

This chain connects TRBV4-3 to TRBJ2-1; D is perhaps TRBD1 (6 bases). This CDR3 has 17 residues. Trimming cost V 1 base and J 2 bases, with 15 bases left between them. Per the germline V gene, CDR1 is LGHNA and CDR2 is YSLEER. The CDR3, as DNA: TGCGCCAGCAGCCAAGGATTTTTGGGGGCCACCTACAATGAGCAGTTCTTC. This translates into CASSQGFLGATYNEQFF.

The chain couples TRBV19 to TRBJ1-2; D call uncertain. Germline CDR1 and CDR2: LNHDA and SQIVND (reference sequence). V lost 5 bases and J lost 4, with 8 bases in between. The CDR3 is made up of 12 amino acids. CDR3 DNA: TGTGCCAGTAGTCCCGTTTCCTATGGCTACACCTTC. As protein: CASSPVSYGYTF.

The chain employs TRBV19 and TRBJ1-1; TRBD1 matches at 7 bases. The CDR3 loop spans 13 amino acids. With 5 bases clipped from V and 8 bases from J, the junction kept 8 bases outside the gene matches. CDR1 and CDR2 from the germline V gene are LNHDA and SQIVND (reference sequence). The CDR3 region has the DNA TGTGCCAGTAGTTTGTACCGGGACAGCGAAGCTTTCTTT. Its protein is CASSLYRDSEAFF.